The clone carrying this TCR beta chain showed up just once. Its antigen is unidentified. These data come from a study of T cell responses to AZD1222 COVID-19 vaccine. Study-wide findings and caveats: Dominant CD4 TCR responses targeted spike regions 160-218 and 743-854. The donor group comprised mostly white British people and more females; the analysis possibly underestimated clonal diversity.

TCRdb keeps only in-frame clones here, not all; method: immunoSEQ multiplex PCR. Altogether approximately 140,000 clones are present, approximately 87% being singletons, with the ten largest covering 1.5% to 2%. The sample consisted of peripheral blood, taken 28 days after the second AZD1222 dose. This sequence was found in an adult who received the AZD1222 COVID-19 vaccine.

The CDR3 is CASSETIPQRTGELFF. Here the CDR3 DNA reads TGTGCCAGCAGTGAGACTATCCCCCAGCGGACCGGGGAGCTGTTTTTT. The V gene is TRBV7-9, the J gene TRBJ2-2, with D possibly TRBD2 on 5 matching bases. CDR1 is SEHNR and CDR2 is FQNEAQ in the germline V gene (reference sequence). V was clipped by 6 bases and J by 5 bases, with 19 bases between them. The CDR3 covers 16 residues.